Listed here are 21 T cell receptor beta chains from one sample, sequenced in a study of CD8+CD57+ T cells in acquired aplastic anemia. Patients chosen for sequencing had CD8+CD57+ cells that had expanded, as shown by flow cytometry. Genomic DNA was employed as the template in profiling TCR beta VDJ and CDR3. TCRdb reanalysed the reads using MiXCR and keeps one entry per CDR3 protein. The sample yields 260,000 or so distinct CDR3 sequences, 45% to 50% seen once. Input material: sorted CD4+, CD8+, or CD8+CD57+ T cells (not recorded which) from PBMCs. Receptors were obtained from a human donor with aplastic anemia.

This clonotype occurred a few times. The CDR3: CASSSQGQGPYEQYF. The CDR3, as DNA: TGTGCCAGCAGCTCTCAGGGACAGGGCCCCTACGAGCAGTACTTC. V usage is TRBV7-8 and J usage is TRBJ2-7, with 9 bases matching TRBD1. J gave up 2 bases and V 4 bases, and 6 bases lay outside the gene matches. The V gene's germline CDR1 is SGHVS and CDR2 FQNEAQ. The CDR3 covers 15 residues.

This chain uses TRBV29-1 with TRBJ1-6, with D hard to call. CDR3 length: 14 residues. V was pared by 6 bases and J by 7 bases, with 16 bases between. Germline CDR1 is SQVTM and CDR2 is ANQGSEA. The DNA of the CDR3 is TGCAGCGTGCGGGTAGTGGGAGGCAATTCACCCCTCCACTTT. It specifies CSVRVVGGNSPLHF.

Remarks on this clonotype: The germline gene is not matched at one end of the junction; a read error may be the cause. The chain combines TRBV2 with TRBJ2-3; a possible D gene is TRBD2 (6 bases). The length of the CDR3 is 15 residues. CDR1 is SNHLY, CDR2 FYNNEI, per germline. CDR3 residues: CAISERGREGDTQYF. For the CDR3, the DNA is TGTGCCATCAGTGAACGGGGGAGAGAGGGAGATACGCAGTATTTT.

The J gene is TRBJ1-6, the V gene TRBV2; 10 nucleotides align to TRBD1. CDR3 length: 16 residues. Germline CDR1 is SNHLY and CDR2 is FYNNEI. With 7 bases clipped from V and 7 bases from J, the junction kept 10 bases outside the gene matches. CDR3 amino acids: CASNAPRTGGNSPLHF. Written as DNA, the CDR3 is TGTGCCAGCAATGCTCCCCGGACAGGGGGAAATTCACCCCTCCACTTT.

V gene TRBV30 combines with J gene TRBJ2-7, with 8 bases fitting TRBD1. Germline V lookup: CDR1 GTSNPN, CDR2 SVGIG (reference sequence). CDR3 length equals 13 residues. Unmatched junction bases numbered 11, after V lost 7 bases and J lost 6 bases. CDR3 protein: CAFLTGAESEQYF. Here the CDR3 DNA reads TGTGCCTTTCTGACAGGGGCCGAATCCGAGCAGTACTTC.

J is TRBJ2-2 and V is TRBV7-9, with D unresolved. CDR3 length: 12 residues. Trimming shortened V by 5 bases and J by 5 bases, and 6 bases separated the two germline ends. CDR1 is SEHNR and CDR2 is FQNEAQ in the germline V gene (reference sequence). The CDR3 region has the DNA TGTGCCAGCAGCACCCCAACCGGGGAGCTGTTTTTT. Translation: CASSTPTGELFF.

A word on this clonotype: One junction end disagrees with the germline gene, perhaps due to a read error. The chain joins TRBV10-3 to TRBJ2-2; TRBD2 agrees at 10 bases. Looked up from germline, CDR1 is ENHRY and CDR2 is SYGVKD. This CDR3 spans 16 amino acids. The CDR3 coding sequence is TGTGCCAGCAGTGACTCGGCTAGCGGGGGCCCCGGGGAGCTGTTTTTT. This gives the protein CASSDSASGGPGELFF.

The V call is TRBV19, the J call TRBJ1-2; tentatively, D is TRBD1 (5 bases). The CDR3 is made up of 17 amino acids. Germline-derived CDR1 and CDR2 are LNHDA and SQIVND (reference sequence). V was cut by 9 bases and J by 6 bases, with 29 bases left in between. CDR3 loop: CASSLSPGRGPTDGYTF. CDR3 nucleotides: TGTGCCAGCAGTTTATCACCGGGACGGGGACCTACCGATGGCTACACCTTC.

As concerns this clonotype: It is likely a read error, because the conserved phenylalanine at the end of the CDR3 is missing. The DNA is omitted, as the CDR3 cannot be located on it reliably, and the CDR3 follows TCRdb's listing. CDR3 protein: CASSLSGS. The rearrangement joins TRBV5-6 to TRBJ1-6. Per the germline V gene, CDR1 is SGHDT and CDR2 is YYEEEE. With termini counted, the CDR3 has 8 amino acids.

The sample holds many counts of this clonotype. The chain's CDR3 is CASSLDWTGPYEQYF. The CDR3 region has the DNA TGTGCCAGCAGCTTAGATTGGACAGGTCCGTACGAGCAGTACTTC. This chain links TRBV11-2 with TRBJ2-7; 7 nucleotides align to TRBD1. CDR1 and CDR2 from the germline V gene are SGHAT and FQNNGV. V trimming: 0 bases; J trimming: 4 bases; junction bases outside the gene matches: 6. The CDR3 consists of 15 residues.

This clonotype has more than one count but fewer than ten. The rearrangement joins TRBV19 to TRBJ1-1; D is unclear. CDR1 is LNHDA, CDR2 SQIVND, per germline (reference sequence). The V end lost 3 bases, the J end lost 7 bases, and 9 bases lay between the germline ends. There are 12 residues in the CDR3. This CDR3 reads CASSIGYNEAFF. In DNA, the CDR3 is TGTGCCAGTAGTATTGGATACAATGAAGCTTTCTTT.

The chain couples TRBV20-1 to TRBJ2-1; 15 bases match TRBD2. J gave up 8 bases and V 5 bases, and 7 bases lay outside the gene matches. Germline assignment: CDR1 DFQATT and CDR2 SNEGSKA (reference sequence). The CDR3 totals 15 residues. CDR3 nucleotides: TGCAGTGCTGGACTAGCGGGAGGGCCCGTCCATGAGCAGTTCTTC. Protein product: CSAGLAGGPVHEQFF.

For this clonotype: A junction boundary mismatches the germline segment, possibly from a read error. CDR3: CAGSVVGVGTGSGTDAQYF. The CDR3 coding sequence is TGTGCCGGCAGCGTAGTGGGCGTAGGGACAGGGTCTGGCACAGATGCGCAGTATTTT. The gene calls are TRBV9 and TRBJ2-3; 9 nucleotides line up with TRBD1. CDR3 length: 19 residues. CDR1 is SGDLS, CDR2 YYNGEE, per germline.

Concerning this clonotype itself: At one end the junction does not follow the germline gene, possibly because of a read error. The V call is TRBV5-1, the J call TRBJ1-1, with 7 positions matching TRBD1. This CDR3 has 14 amino acids. CDR1 and CDR2 from the germline V gene are SGHRS and YFSETQ. The CDR3 is CASSLGTANTEASF. Written as DNA, the CDR3 is TGCGCCAGCAGCTTAGGGACAGCGAACACTGAAGCCTCCTTT.

Concerning this clonotype itself: The CDR3 does not close with the conserved phenylalanine or tryptophan, likely indicating a read error. The limits of the CDR3 on the DNA are not certain, so only TCRdb's listed CDR3 is given. The V gene is TRBV7-2, the J gene TRBJ2-5; the table's D call of TRBD2 was not tested on the DNA. The CDR3 sequence runs 16 residues, both termini included. CDR1 is SGHTA and CDR2 is FQGNSA in the germline V gene. CDR3 region: CASSLSGLPYQETQCL.

The chain links TRBV15 to TRBJ1-4; 8 positions match TRBD1. This CDR3 is built from 15 residues. The germline gives CDR1 LNHNV, CDR2 YYDKDF (reference sequence). V dropped 1 base and J dropped 8; count of bases not matched to a gene: 6. The CDR3, as DNA: TGTGCCACCAGCAGAGGAGCCGGACAGGGAGAAAAACTGTTTTTT. Translated, it gives CATSRGAGQGEKLFF.

Concerning this clonotype itself: The CDR3 does not close with the conserved phenylalanine or tryptophan, likely indicating a read error. J is TRBJ2-5 and V is TRBV20-1, with TRBD1 matching over 7 bases. The CDR3 consists of 13 residues. The germline gives CDR1 DFQATT, CDR2 SNEGSKA (reference sequence). The CDR3 region is CGATTGYGETQYL. The CDR3 nucleotides are TGCGGTGCTACGACAGGGTACGGGGAGACCCAGTACCTC.

This clonotype was picked up a small number of times. The chain carries TRBV20-1 and TRBJ2-7; 16 nucleotides line up with TRBD2. The CDR3 totals 20 residues. Germline trimming cut 0 bases from V and 2 bases from J; bases unmatched to any gene: 13. Germline assignment: CDR1 DFQATT and CDR2 SNEGSKA (reference sequence). The CDR3 DNA reads as TGCAGTGCTAGAGACCCGGAGGGACTAGCGGGAGGGCCGAGCCCCTACGAGCAGTACTTC. It is translated as CSARDPEGLAGGPSPYEQYF.

This clonotype was detected ten times or more. The chain recombines TRBV24-1 with TRBJ2-7; TRBD1 agrees at 7 bases. After removal of 4 bases from V and 4 bases from J, the junction contained 15 bases not matched to a gene. The CDR3 runs 17 residues. Germline-derived CDR1 and CDR2 are KGHDR and SFDVKD. CDR3 in amino acids: CATSDQQRDSQMYEQYF. CDR3 nucleotides: TGTGCCACCAGTGACCAGCAACGGGACAGCCAAATGTACGAGCAGTACTTC.

In this sample, this clonotype turned up many times. The rearrangement uses TRBV5-1 and TRBJ2-4, with a possible D match to TRBD1 (6 bases). The CDR3 length is 11 residues. V was cut by 1 base and J by 15 bases, with 11 bases left in between. Germline CDR1 is SGHRS and CDR2 is YFSETQ. For the CDR3, the DNA is TGCGCCAGCAGCTTGTTCGGGACACTGTACTTC. Protein sequence: CASSLFGTLYF.

This clonotype was counted at least ten times. V usage is TRBV6-5 and J usage is TRBJ2-1, with a weak D call TRBD1 (7 bases). The germline V and J ends were trimmed by 10 bases and 9 bases, with 25 bases remaining between them. Germline V gene lookup returns CDR1 MNHEY and CDR2 SVGAGI. The length of the CDR3 is 15 residues. Written as DNA, the CDR3 is TGTGCCACCTGGGCGGGGACAGTTACAAAGGGTGAGCAGTTCTTC. Amino acids: CATWAGTVTKGEQFF.